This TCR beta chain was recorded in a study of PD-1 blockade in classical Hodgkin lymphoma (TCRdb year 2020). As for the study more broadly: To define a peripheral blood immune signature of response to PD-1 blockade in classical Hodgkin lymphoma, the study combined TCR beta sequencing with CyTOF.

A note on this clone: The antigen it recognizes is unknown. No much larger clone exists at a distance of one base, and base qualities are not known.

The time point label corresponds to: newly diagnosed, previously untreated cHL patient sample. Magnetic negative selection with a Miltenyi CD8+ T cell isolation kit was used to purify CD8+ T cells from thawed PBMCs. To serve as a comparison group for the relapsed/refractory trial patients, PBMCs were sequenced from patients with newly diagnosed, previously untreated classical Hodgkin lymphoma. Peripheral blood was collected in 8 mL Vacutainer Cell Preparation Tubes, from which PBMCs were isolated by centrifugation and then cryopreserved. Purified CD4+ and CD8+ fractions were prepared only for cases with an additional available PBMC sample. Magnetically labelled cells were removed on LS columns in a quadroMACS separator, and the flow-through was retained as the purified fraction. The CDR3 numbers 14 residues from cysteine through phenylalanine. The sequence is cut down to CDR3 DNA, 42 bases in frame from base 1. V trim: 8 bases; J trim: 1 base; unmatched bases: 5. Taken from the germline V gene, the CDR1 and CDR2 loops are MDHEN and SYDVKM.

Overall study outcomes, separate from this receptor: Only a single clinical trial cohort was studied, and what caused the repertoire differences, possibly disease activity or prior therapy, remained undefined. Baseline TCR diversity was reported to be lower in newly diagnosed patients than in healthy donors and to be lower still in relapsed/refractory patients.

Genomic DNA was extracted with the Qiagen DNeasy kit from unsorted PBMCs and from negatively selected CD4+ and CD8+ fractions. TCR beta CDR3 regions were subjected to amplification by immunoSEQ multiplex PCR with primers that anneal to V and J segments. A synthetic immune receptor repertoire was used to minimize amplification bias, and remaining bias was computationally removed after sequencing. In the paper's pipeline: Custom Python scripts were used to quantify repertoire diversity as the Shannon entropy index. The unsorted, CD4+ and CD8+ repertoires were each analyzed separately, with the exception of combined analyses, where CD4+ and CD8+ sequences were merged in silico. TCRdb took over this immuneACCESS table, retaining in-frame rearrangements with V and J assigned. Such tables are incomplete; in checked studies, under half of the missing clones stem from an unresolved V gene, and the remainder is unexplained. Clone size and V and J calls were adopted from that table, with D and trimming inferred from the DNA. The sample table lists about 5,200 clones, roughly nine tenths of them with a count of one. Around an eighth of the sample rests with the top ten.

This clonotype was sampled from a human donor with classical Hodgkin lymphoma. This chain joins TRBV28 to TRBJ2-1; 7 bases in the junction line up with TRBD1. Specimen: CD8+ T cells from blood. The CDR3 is CASGRQGSYNEQFF. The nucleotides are TGTGCCAGCGGTAGACAGGGTTCCTACAATGAGCAGTTCTTC.